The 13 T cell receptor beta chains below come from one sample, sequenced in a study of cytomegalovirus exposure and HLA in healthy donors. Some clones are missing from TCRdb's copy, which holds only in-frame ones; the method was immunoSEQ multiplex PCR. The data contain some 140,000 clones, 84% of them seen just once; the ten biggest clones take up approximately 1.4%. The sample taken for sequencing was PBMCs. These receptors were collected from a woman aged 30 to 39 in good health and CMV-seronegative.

The chain's CDR3 is CASFLLGEGAYYGYTF. The CDR3 DNA reads as TGTGCCAGCTTTCTCTTAGGAGAGGGGGCTTACTATGGCTACACCTTC. The V gene is TRBV5-6, the J gene TRBJ1-2, with 7 bases aligning to TRBD1. This CDR3 has 16 residues. Trimming removed 7 bases from V and 3 bases from J; junction bases left unmatched: 15. Per germline, CDR1 SGHDT and CDR2 YYEEEE.

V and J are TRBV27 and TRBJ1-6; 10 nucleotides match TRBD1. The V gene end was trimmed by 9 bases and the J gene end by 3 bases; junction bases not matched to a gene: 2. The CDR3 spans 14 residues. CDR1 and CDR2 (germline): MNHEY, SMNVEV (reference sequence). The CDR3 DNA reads TGTGCCAGTTGGACAGGGGGCTATAATTCACCCCTCCACTTT. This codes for CASWTGGYNSPLHF.

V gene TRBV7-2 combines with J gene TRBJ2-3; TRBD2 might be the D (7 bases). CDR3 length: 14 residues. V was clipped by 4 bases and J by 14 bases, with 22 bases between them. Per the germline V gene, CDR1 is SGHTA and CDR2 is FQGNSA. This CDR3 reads CASSYQGGDTQRYF. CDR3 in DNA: TGTGCCAGCAGCTACCAAGGGGGGGATACTCAGAGGTATTTT.

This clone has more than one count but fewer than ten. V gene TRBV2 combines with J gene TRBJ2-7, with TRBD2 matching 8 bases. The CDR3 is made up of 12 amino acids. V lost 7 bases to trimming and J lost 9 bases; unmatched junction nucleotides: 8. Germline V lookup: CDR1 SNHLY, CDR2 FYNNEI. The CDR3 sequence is CASNQRGLGQYF. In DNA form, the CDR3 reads TGTGCCAGCAACCAGCGGGGGCTGGGGCAGTACTTC. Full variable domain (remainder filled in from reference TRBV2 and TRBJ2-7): EPEVTQTPSHQVTQMGQEVILRCVPISNHLYFYWYRQILGQKVEFLVSFYNNEISEKSEIFDDQFSVERPDGSNFTLKIRSTKLEDSAMYFCASNQRGLGQYFGPGTRLTVT.

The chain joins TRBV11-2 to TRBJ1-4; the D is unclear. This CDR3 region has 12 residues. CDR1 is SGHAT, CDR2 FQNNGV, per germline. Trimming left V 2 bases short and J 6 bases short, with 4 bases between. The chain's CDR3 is CASSLTDEKLFF. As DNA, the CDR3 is TGTGCCAGCAGCTTAACAGATGAAAAACTGTTTTTT.

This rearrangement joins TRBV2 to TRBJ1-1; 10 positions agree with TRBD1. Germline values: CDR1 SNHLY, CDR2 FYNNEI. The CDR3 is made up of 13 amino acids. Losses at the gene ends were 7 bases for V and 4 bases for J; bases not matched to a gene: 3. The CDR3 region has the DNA TGTGCCAGCACCGGACAGGGGGGCACTGAAGCTTTCTTT. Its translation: CASTGQGGTEAFF.

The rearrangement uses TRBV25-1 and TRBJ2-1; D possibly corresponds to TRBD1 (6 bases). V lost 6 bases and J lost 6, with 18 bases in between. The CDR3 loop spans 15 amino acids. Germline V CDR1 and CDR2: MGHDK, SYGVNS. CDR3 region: CASSLAQGSLNEQFF. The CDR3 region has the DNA TGTGCCAGCAGCCTTGCCCAGGGGTCCCTCAATGAGCAGTTCTTC.

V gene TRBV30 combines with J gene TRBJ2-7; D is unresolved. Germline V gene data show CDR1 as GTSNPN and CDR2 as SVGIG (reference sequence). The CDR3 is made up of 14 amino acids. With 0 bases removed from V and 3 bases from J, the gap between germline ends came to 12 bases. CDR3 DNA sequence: TGTGCCTGGAGTGTAGGCGGTTCCATCTACGAGCAGTACTTC. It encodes CAWSVGGSIYEQYF.

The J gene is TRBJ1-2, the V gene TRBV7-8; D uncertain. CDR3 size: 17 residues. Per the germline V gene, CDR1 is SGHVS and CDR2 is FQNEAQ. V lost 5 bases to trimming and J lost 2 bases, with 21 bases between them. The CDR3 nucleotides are TGTGCCAGCAGCCCCAAACGTGGAAGGGAGGGAAACTATGGCTACACCTTC. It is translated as CASSPKRGREGNYGYTF.

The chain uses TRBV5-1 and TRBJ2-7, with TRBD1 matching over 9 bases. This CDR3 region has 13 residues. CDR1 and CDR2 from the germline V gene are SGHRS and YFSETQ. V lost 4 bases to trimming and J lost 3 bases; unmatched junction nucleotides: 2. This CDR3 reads CASSRGQGYEQYF. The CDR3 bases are TGCGCCAGCAGCCGGGGACAGGGCTACGAGCAGTACTTC.

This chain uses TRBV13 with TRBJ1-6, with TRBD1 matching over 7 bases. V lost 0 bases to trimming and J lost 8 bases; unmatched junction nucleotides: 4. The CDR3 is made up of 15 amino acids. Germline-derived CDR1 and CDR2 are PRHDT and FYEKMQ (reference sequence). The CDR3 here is CASSLGRTGDSPLHF. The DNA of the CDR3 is TGTGCCAGCAGCTTAGGACGGACAGGAGATTCACCCCTCCACTTT.

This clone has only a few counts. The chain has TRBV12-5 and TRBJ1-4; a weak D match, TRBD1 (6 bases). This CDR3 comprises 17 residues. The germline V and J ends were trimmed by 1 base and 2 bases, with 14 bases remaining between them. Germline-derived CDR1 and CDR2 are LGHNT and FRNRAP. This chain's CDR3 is CASGLDITGFTNEKLFF. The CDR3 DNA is TGTGCTAGTGGTTTGGACATAACAGGGTTCACTAATGAAAAACTGTTTTTT.

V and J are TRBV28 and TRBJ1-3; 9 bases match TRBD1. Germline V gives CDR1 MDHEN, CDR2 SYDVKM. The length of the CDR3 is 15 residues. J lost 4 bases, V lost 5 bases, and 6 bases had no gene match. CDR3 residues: CASSPQGTGGNTIYF. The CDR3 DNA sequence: TGTGCCAGCAGTCCACAGGGGACAGGGGGAAACACCATATATTTT. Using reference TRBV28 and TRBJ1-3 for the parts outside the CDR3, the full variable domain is DVKVTQSSRYLVKRTGEKVFLECVQDMDHENMFWYRQDPGLGLRLIYFSYDVKMKEKGDIPEGYSVSREKKERFSLILESASTNQTSMYLCASSPQGTGGNTIYFGEGSWLTVV.